This T cell receptor (beta chain) was recovered during a study of T cells in Graves' hyperthyroidism and ophthalmopathy. Study context: Peripheral blood collection took place at initial diagnosis, before any treatment.

RNA transcripts gave rise to amplified TCR beta CDR3 regions. HTBI primers were the set used in a first-round RT-PCR of the TCR CDR3. Each CDR3 protein is one row after TCRdb ran MiXCR on the multiplex PCR reads. Of about 640,000 distinct CDR3 sequences detected, less than 25% appear once; the ten largest clones hold around a third. This clonotype was seen only a few times. Its antigen is unknown. Study-wide findings and caveats: Ophthalmopathy was model-predicted a median approximately 6.9 months pre-onset.

This CDR3 region has 15 residues. CDR1 is SQVTM, CDR2 ANQGSEA, per germline. V lost 6 bases to trimming and J lost 0 bases; unmatched junction nucleotides: 10. This chain joins TRBV29-1 and TRBJ2-7, with 8 bases fitting TRBD2. This TCR was recovered from a man aged 25 to 45 with Graves' ophthalmopathy. The sample taken for sequencing was blood. This CDR3 is CSVGSREGVSYEQYF. The CDR3 DNA reads as TGCAGCGTGGGGTCTCGGGAGGGGGTCTCCTACGAGCAGTACTTC.